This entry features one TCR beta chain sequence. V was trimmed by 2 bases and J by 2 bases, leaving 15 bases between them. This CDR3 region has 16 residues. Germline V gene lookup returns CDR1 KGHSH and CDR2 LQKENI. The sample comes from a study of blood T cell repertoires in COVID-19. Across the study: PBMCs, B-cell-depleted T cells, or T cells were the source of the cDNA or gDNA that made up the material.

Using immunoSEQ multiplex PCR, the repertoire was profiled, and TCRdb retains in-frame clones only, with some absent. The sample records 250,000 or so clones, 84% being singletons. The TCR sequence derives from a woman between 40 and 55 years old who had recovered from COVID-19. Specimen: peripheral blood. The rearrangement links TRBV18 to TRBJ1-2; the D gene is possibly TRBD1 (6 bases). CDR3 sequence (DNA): TGTGCCAGCTCACCATCTGCCGGGGGGCTCAACTATGGCTACACCTTC. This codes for CASSPSAGGLNYGYTF. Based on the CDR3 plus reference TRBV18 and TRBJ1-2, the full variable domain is NAGVMQNPRHLVRRRGQEARLRCSPMKGHSHVYWYRQLPEEGLKFMVYLQKENIIDESGMPKERFSAEFPKEGPSILRIQQVVRGDSAAYFCASSPSAGGLNYGYTFGSGTRLTVV.